The source of this T cell receptor (beta chain) is a study of cytomegalovirus exposure and HLA in healthy donors. Study-wide points: The authors confirmed in vitro that three CMV-associated chains were specific for CMV antigens.

The assay was immunoSEQ multiplex PCR, and TCRdb's table has in-frame clones only and misses some. Of about 270,000 clones in the sample, about 86% were seen once. J gave up 4 bases and V 2 bases, and 2 bases lay outside the gene matches. Germline-derived CDR1 and CDR2 are SQVTM and ANQGSEA. The CDR3 loop spans 12 amino acids. In regard to this clone: The antigen is not known.

The donors were members of the validation cohort, which comprised 90 to 150 subjects and was separate from the first cohort of about 700 subjects. The sample comprised PBMCs. This receptor was obtained from a woman aged 18-29 years in good health and CMV-seronegative. The J gene is TRBJ2-7, the V gene TRBV29-1; 7 nucleotides align to TRBD2. CDR3 sequence reads: CSVESGGYEQYF. As DNA, the CDR3 is TGCAGCGTTGAATCGGGGGGTTACGAGCAGTACTTC.